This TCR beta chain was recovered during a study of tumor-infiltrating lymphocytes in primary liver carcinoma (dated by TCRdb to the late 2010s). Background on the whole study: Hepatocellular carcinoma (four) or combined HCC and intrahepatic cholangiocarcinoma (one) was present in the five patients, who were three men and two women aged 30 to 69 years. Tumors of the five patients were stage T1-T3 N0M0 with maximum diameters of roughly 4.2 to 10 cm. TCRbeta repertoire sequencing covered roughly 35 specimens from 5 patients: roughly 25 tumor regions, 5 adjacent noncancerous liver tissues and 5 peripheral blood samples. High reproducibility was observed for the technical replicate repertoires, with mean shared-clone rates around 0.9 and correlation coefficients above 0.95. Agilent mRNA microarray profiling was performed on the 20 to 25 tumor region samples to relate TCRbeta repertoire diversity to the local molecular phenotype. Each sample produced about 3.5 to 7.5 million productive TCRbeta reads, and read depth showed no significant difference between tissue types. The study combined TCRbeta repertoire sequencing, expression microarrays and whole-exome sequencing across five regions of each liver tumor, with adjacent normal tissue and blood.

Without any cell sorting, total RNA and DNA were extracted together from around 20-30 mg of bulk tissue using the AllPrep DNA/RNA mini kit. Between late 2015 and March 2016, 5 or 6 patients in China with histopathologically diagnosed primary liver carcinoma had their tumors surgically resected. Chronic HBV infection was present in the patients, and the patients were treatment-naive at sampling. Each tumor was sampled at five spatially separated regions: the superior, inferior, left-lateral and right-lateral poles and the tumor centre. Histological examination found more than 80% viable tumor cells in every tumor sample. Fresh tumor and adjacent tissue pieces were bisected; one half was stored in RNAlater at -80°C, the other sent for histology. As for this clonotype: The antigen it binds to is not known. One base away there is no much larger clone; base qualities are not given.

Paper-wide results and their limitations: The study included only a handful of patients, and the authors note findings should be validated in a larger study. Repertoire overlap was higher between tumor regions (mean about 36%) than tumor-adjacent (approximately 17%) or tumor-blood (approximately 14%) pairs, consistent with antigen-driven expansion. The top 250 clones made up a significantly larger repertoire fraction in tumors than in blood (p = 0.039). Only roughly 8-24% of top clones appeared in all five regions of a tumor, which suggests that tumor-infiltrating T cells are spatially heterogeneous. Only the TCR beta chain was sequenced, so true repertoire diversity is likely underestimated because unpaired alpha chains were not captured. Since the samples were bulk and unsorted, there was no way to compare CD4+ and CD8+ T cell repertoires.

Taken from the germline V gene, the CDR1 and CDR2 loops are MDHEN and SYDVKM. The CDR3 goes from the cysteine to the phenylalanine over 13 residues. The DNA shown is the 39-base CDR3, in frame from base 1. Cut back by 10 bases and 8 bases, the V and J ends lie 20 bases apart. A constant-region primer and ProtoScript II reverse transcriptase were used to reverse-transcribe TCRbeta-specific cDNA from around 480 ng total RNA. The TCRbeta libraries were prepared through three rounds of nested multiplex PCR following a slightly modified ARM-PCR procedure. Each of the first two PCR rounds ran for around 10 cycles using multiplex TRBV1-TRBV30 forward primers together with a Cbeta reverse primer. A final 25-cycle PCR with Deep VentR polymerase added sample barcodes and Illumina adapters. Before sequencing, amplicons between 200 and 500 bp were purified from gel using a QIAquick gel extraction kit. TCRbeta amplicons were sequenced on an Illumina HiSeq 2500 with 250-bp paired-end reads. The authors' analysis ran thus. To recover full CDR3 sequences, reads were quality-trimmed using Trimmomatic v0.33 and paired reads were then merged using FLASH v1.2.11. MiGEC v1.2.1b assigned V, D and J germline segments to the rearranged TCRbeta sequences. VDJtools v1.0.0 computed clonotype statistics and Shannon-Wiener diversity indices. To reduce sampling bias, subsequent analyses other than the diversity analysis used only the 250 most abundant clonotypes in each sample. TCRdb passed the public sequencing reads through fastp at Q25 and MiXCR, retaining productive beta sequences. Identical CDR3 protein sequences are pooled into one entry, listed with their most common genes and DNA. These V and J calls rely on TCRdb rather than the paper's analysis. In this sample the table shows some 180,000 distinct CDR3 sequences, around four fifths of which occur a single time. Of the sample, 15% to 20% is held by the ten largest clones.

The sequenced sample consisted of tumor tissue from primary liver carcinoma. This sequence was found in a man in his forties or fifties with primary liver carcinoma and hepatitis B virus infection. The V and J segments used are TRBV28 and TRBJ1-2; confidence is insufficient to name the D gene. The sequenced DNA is TGTGCCAACAACGACGGATCTACTCGAGGCTACACCTTC. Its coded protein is CANNDGSTRGYTF.